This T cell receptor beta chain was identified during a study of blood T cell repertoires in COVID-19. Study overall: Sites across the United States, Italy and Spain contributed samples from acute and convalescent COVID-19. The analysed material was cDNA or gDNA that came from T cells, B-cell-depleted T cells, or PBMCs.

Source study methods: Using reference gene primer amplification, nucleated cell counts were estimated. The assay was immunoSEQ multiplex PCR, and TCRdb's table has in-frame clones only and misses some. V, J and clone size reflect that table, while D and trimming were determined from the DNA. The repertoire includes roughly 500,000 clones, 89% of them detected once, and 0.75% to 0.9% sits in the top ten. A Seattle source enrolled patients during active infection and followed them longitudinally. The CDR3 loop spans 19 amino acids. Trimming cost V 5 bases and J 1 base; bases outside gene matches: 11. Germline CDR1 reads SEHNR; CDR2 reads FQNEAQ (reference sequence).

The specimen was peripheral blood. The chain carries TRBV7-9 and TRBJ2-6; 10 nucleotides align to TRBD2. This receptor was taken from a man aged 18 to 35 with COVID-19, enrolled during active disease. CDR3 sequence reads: CASSDWLAGDFSGANVLTF. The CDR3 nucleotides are TGTGCCAGCAGCGACTGGCTAGCGGGGGATTTTTCTGGGGCCAACGTCCTGACTTTC.